The clone carrying this T cell receptor (beta chain) was observed a few times. Antigen specificity is unknown. Germline V lookup: CDR1 MNHNS, CDR2 SASEGT. The CDR3 spans 15 residues. Trimming at V came to 4 bases and at J to 1 base, leaving 3 bases not matched to a gene. TCRdb called the RT-PCR reads again in MiXCR, with one record for every CDR3 protein. Of about 540,000 distinct CDR3 sequences in the sample, 12% to 15% were seen once. The data are from a study of response to subunit inactivated influenza vaccine. Whole-study results and caveats: A suggestion made by the authors is that each seasonal influenza vaccination recruits few new T cells.

The rearrangement links TRBV6-1 to TRBJ2-3, with TRBD1 identical over 9 bases. The sample was PBMCs from blood, taken about 13 days after vaccination. The source is a man in his fifties or sixties who received an inactivated influenza vaccine. CDR3 sequence reads: CASSAYRGRTDTQYF. The DNA of the CDR3 is TGTGCCAGCAGTGCCTACAGGGGGCGCACAGATACGCAGTATTTT.